This T cell receptor (beta chain) stems from a study of shared T cell receptors in the human thymus (dated by TCRdb to the early 2020s). Regarding the research as a whole: The study investigated the way shared, self-reactive T-cell receptor alpha chains are produced in the human thymus.

With regard to this clone: Its recognized antigen is unknown. Base qualities are not provided; no much larger clone lies one nucleotide away.

CDR1 and CDR2 (MNHEY, SMNVEV) derive from the germline V gene (reference sequence). Here V drops 3 bases and J drops 1 base, and the junction holds 7 bases not matched to any gene. From cysteine to phenylalanine, the CDR3 is 17 amino acids long. Of the read, only the CDR3 DNA is kept; its 51 bases are in frame from base 1. The method was the immunoSEQ multiplex PCR assay. Entries here come from immuneACCESS through TCRdb and include only in-frame sequences with V and J called. Some clones fail to appear in such tables; in the studies checked, an unresolved V gene covers under half of the shortfall, and the cause of the remainder is unknown. The sample yields hundreds of thousands of clones; more than 70% were counted once. The ten largest clones capture about 0.0094% of the sample. This sample was shared with a second study, whose subject was human thymus T cells. The second study also describes: The donors were immunologically healthy infants in Finland who had open corrective cardiac surgery for congenital heart defects. Thymus tissue was obtained as surgical resects removed during corrective cardiac surgery. Both the thymic and the peripheral blood repertoires appeared to show biased V and J gene segment usage. The related research reported highly overlapping thymic TCR repertoires among unrelated individuals. The study used under 10 infant thymus samples plus four related peripheral blood samples to characterize TCR alpha and beta repertoires. Donor ages ranged from about 7 to 244 days, and the cohort comprised six or seven male and two female infants. After being mechanically released from the tissue, thymocytes were kept at -70 degrees C in pellets of roughly 10-33 million cells. Genomic DNA was extracted from frozen cell pellets with a QIAsymphony instrument. The immunoSEQ multiplex PCR assay was used to amplify the TCRB and TCRAD loci from a standardized amount of quality-controlled genomic DNA. The amplicons spanned the V(D)J region and were long enough to cover the CDR3 and allow V and J genes to be identified. The commercial immunoSEQ service was used to sequence amplicons on an Illumina platform. Corrections for primer bias and sequencing errors followed previously described methods, while TCRAD and TCRB definitions were based on the IMGT database. Repertoires were analysed with immunoSEQ Analyzer 3.0 and VDJTools, covering basic statistics, V/J segment usage, diversity estimates, rarefaction and pairwise overlap. Chao1, ChaoE, Efron-Thisted, Shannon and inverse Simpson indices were used to estimate diversity, which was also estimated on datasets down-sampled to the smallest sample. For repertoire overlap, CDR3 nucleotide sequence, V gene and J gene had to match strictly, and clustering was done by Jaccard-based multidimensional scaling. Thymus samples yielded on average about 810,000 unique TCRB clonotypes, compared with 75,000 to 85,000 from blood samples.

This receptor was taken from a boy under two years old with a congenital heart defect. Donor details come from another sample of the same person, matched by shared clones. The chain was built from TRBV27 and TRBJ2-2; a stretch of 8 junction bases matches TRBD2. The sequencing sample was made of thymocytes. The nucleotide sequence reads TGTGCCAGCAGTTTCTTCCGGCTAGCGGGGAACACCGGGGAGCTGTTTTTT. Its translation is CASSFFRLAGNTGELFF.